The rows below give T cell receptor beta chains drawn from one sample of a study of immune heterogeneity within non-small cell lung tumors. TCRdb re-analysed the multiplex PCR reads in MiXCR, keeping a single row per CDR3 protein. Among about 15,000 distinct CDR3 sequences listed, approximately 30% were seen once. The sample taken for sequencing was lung tumor tissue. These receptor sequences come from a woman in her forties or fifties with non-small cell lung cancer. Each CDR3 is given with its conserved first and last residue. The order of the fields is clone size, J gene, D gene, V gene, CDR3 DNA, CDR3 protein. The D gene is left open where the match is weak. The size of a clone is reported for some rows only, either as once, few or many, or as a class for expanded clones.

abundance: few; j_gene: TRBJ2-1; d_gene: TRBD2; v_gene: TRBV10-3; CDR3nt: TGTGCCATCAGCCCCCGGGAGGGGATCGACAATGAGCAGTTCTTC; CDR3aa: CAISPREGIDNEQFF
abundance: once; j_gene: TRBJ2-7; d_gene: .; v_gene: TRBV24-1; CDR3nt: TGTGCCATCAGTGATGGAACAAGGGACGAGCAGTACTTC; CDR3aa: CAISDGTRDEQYF
abundance: many; j_gene: TRBJ2-6; d_gene: .; v_gene: TRBV2; CDR3nt: TGTGCCAGCAGTGTGACAGTGCCCTCTGGGGCCAACGTCCTGACTTTC; CDR3aa: CASSVTVPSGANVLTF
abundance: many; j_gene: TRBJ2-7; d_gene: TRBD2; v_gene: TRBV11-2; CDR3nt: TGTGCCAGCAGCTTAGGCGGATATGGGCGGGAGGGCCAGTACGAGCAGTACTTC; CDR3aa: CASSLGGYGREGQYEQYF
abundance: medium-sized; j_gene: TRBJ1-4; d_gene: .; v_gene: TRBV6-1; CDR3nt: TGTGCCAGCAGTGAAGCTCCAGGGGAAGATGAAAAACTGTTTTTT; CDR3aa: CASSEAPGEDEKLFF
abundance: many; j_gene: TRBJ2-7; d_gene: .; v_gene: TRBV5-6; CDR3nt: TGTGCCAGCAGCTTGGATGGCGGTTCTAGCTCCTACGAGCAGTACTTC; CDR3aa: CASSLDGGSSSYEQYF
abundance: few; j_gene: TRBJ2-3; d_gene: .; v_gene: TRBV3-1; CDR3nt: TGTGCCAGCAGCATGAACAGGGTCCAGGCAGATACGCAGTATTTT; CDR3aa: CASSMNRVQADTQYF
abundance: medium-sized; j_gene: TRBJ2-7; d_gene: .; v_gene: TRBV30; CDR3nt: TGTGCCTGGAGTGTGGTTAGTTGGCCAGCCCCCTACGAGCAGTACTTC; CDR3aa: CAWSVVSWPAPYEQYF
abundance: many; j_gene: TRBJ2-1; d_gene: TRBD2; v_gene: TRBV29-1; CDR3nt: TGCAGCGTTGAGGGGGAGCGGGAGGCGTCCTACAATGAGCAGTTCTTC; CDR3aa: CSVEGEREASYNEQFF
abundance: few; j_gene: TRBJ2-2; d_gene: .; v_gene: TRBV9; CDR3nt: TGTGCCAGCAGCGTAAAAAGCGGACACACCGGGGAGCTGTTTTTT; CDR3aa: CASSVKSGHTGELFF
abundance: once; j_gene: TRBJ2-7; d_gene: TRBD2; v_gene: TRBV5-6; CDR3nt: TGTGCCAGCCGGTCGGGGGGTGTGCACGATCAGTACTTC; CDR3aa: CASRSGGVHDQYF
abundance: medium-sized; j_gene: TRBJ2-7; d_gene: .; v_gene: TRBV20-1; CDR3nt: TGCAGTGCTGCGACGGATCGGTTTGTAGAGCAGTACTTC; CDR3aa: CSAATDRFVEQYF
abundance: .; j_gene: TRBJ2-1; d_gene: TRBD1; v_gene: TRBV11-3; CDR3nt: TGTGCCAGCAGCACACAACCAGGGGGCGGGGACTACAATGAGCAGTTCTTC; CDR3aa: CASSTQPGGGDYNEQFF
abundance: many; j_gene: TRBJ2-1; d_gene: .; v_gene: TRBV20-1; CDR3nt: TGCAGTGCATTGTACAATGAGCAGTTCTTC; CDR3aa: CSALYNEQFF
abundance: medium-sized; j_gene: TRBJ1-5; d_gene: .; v_gene: TRBV28; CDR3nt: TGTGCCAGCAGTCCCGACGAGATTAGCAATCAGCCCCAGCATTTT; CDR3aa: CASSPDEISNQPQHF
abundance: medium-sized; j_gene: TRBJ2-7; d_gene: TRBD1; v_gene: TRBV18; CDR3nt: TGTGCCAGCTCACCACCGTCGATCCAGGGGGCGGAAGAGCAGTACTTC; CDR3aa: CASSPPSIQGAEEQYF
abundance: .; j_gene: TRBJ1-2; d_gene: .; v_gene: TRBV5-6; CDR3nt: TGTACCAGCAGTTATGACCAGCGTCGTAACTATGGCTACACCTTC; CDR3aa: CTSSYDQRRNYGYTF
abundance: many; j_gene: TRBJ2-7; d_gene: .; v_gene: TRBV9; CDR3nt: TGTGCCAGCAGCGTAGTCCCCGGGACATTAGGGGAGCAGTACTTC; CDR3aa: CASSVVPGTLGEQYF
abundance: .; j_gene: TRBJ1-1; d_gene: .; v_gene: TRBV7-9; CDR3nt: TGTGCCAGCAGCCAAATGGACACGGACACTGAAGCTTTCTTT; CDR3aa: CASSQMDTDTEAFF
abundance: .; j_gene: TRBJ2-1; d_gene: TRBD1; v_gene: TRBV18; CDR3nt: TGTGCCAGCTCACCACGGGAGGGACAGGGGGCCGACAATGAGCAGTTCTTC; CDR3aa: CASSPREGQGADNEQFF
abundance: medium-sized; j_gene: TRBJ1-5; d_gene: .; v_gene: TRBV20-1; CDR3nt: TGCAGTGCGCATACAGGGTTCAATCAGCCCCAGCATTTT; CDR3aa: CSAHTGFNQPQHF
abundance: .; j_gene: TRBJ2-7; d_gene: TRBD2; v_gene: TRBV9; CDR3nt: TGTGCCAGCAGCCCTAGCGGACAATCGACCTACGAGCAGTACTTC; CDR3aa: CASSPSGQSTYEQYF
abundance: .; j_gene: TRBJ2-3; d_gene: TRBD1; v_gene: TRBV28; CDR3nt: TGTGCCAGCAGTTTATATAGGACAGGTCCAGAGTATACGCAGTATTTT; CDR3aa: CASSLYRTGPEYTQYF
abundance: few; j_gene: TRBJ2-5; d_gene: TRBD2; v_gene: TRBV30; CDR3nt: TGTGCCTGGGATCTAGCGGGGAGAAGGCAGTACTTC; CDR3aa: CAWDLAGRRQYF
abundance: .; j_gene: TRBJ2-2; d_gene: TRBD1; v_gene: TRBV9; CDR3nt: TGTGCCAGCAGCGCACCAATCGGACAGGGGGCGCAGGACGGGGAGCTGTTTTTT; CDR3aa: CASSAPIGQGAQDGELFF
abundance: .; j_gene: TRBJ2-7; d_gene: .; v_gene: TRBV19; CDR3nt: TGTGCCAGTAGTATAGGTAGCCAATCCTACGAGCAGTACTTC; CDR3aa: CASSIGSQSYEQYF
abundance: many; j_gene: TRBJ2-1; d_gene: TRBD2; v_gene: TRBV24-1; CDR3nt: TGTGCCACCAGTGATTTGGATGGCGGGGGGGCTTCCAATGAGCAGTTCTTC; CDR3aa: CATSDLDGGGASNEQFF
abundance: .; j_gene: TRBJ1-1; d_gene: .; v_gene: TRBV3-1; CDR3nt: TGTGCCAGCAGCCCCGTTGACAGTTACGCTGAAGCTTTCTTT; CDR3aa: CASSPVDSYAEAFF
abundance: few; j_gene: TRBJ1-1; d_gene: TRBD1; v_gene: TRBV7-9; CDR3nt: TGTGCCAGCAGCAACCGGGACAGGGGGACTGAAGCTTTCTTT; CDR3aa: CASSNRDRGTEAFF
abundance: .; j_gene: TRBJ2-1; d_gene: .; v_gene: TRBV3-1; CDR3nt: TGTGCCAGCAGCCAAGATCGGCTAACCGCGAGCTCCTACAATGAGCAGTTCTTC; CDR3aa: CASSQDRLTASSYNEQFF
abundance: .; j_gene: TRBJ2-3; d_gene: TRBD2; v_gene: TRBV5-1; CDR3nt: TGCGCCAGCAGCTTGGAGCAACTAGCGAGGACAGATACGCAGTATTTT; CDR3aa: CASSLEQLARTDTQYF
abundance: .; j_gene: TRBJ1-6; d_gene: TRBD1; v_gene: TRBV20-1; CDR3nt: TGCAGTGCTAGAGGACAGGGGGCGCACTTAGATTCACCCCTCCACTTT; CDR3aa: CSARGQGAHLDSPLHF
abundance: .; j_gene: TRBJ2-5; d_gene: TRBD1; v_gene: TRBV5-1; CDR3nt: TGCGCCAGCAGCTCCCGGGACAGGGGCCAAGAGACCCAGTACTTC; CDR3aa: CASSSRDRGQETQYF
abundance: .; j_gene: TRBJ1-6; d_gene: TRBD1; v_gene: TRBV5-6; CDR3nt: TGTGCCAGCAGCCGAGGGGACAGGGGGGATAATTCACCCCTCCACTTT; CDR3aa: CASSRGDRGDNSPLHF
abundance: few; j_gene: TRBJ2-6; d_gene: .; v_gene: TRBV6-1; CDR3nt: TGTGCCAGCAGTCCTGACCTAGTCTCTGGGGCCAACGTCCTGACTTTC; CDR3aa: CASSPDLVSGANVLTF
abundance: many; j_gene: TRBJ2-1; d_gene: TRBD2; v_gene: TRBV24-1; CDR3nt: TGTGCCACCAGTGACGAGGGGACTACTTCCTACAATGAGCAGTTCTTC; CDR3aa: CATSDEGTTSYNEQFF
abundance: .; j_gene: TRBJ2-1; d_gene: .; v_gene: TRBV19; CDR3nt: TGTGCCAGTAGTACCCTCGGGGCGATAACCTACAATGAGCAGTTCTTC; CDR3aa: CASSTLGAITYNEQFF
abundance: .; j_gene: TRBJ2-2; d_gene: .; v_gene: TRBV19; CDR3nt: TGTGCCAGTAGTATACCAGGGGACGACACCGGGGAGCTGTTTTTT; CDR3aa: CASSIPGDDTGELFF
abundance: .; j_gene: TRBJ2-5; d_gene: .; v_gene: TRBV20-1; CDR3nt: TGCGGTGCTATAGATTTGTGGGGCGCGGAGACCCAGTACTTC; CDR3aa: CGAIDLWGAETQYF
abundance: many; j_gene: TRBJ1-2; d_gene: .; v_gene: TRBV28; CDR3nt: TGTGCCAGCGTTGGAAACAGGGCTACGACTAACTATGGCTACACCTTC; CDR3aa: CASVGNRATTNYGYTF
abundance: few; j_gene: TRBJ1-6; d_gene: .; v_gene: TRBV20-1; CDR3nt: TGCAGTGCTAGGGAGGGGAGCTCCTATAATTCACCCCTCCACTTT; CDR3aa: CSAREGSSYNSPLHF
abundance: large; j_gene: TRBJ1-5; d_gene: .; v_gene: TRBV6-2/TRBV6-3; CDR3nt: TGTGCCAGCCATCCCGGCCCTCTCTATAGCAATCAGCCCCAGCATTTT; CDR3aa: CASHPGPLYSNQPQHF
abundance: .; j_gene: TRBJ1-2; d_gene: .; v_gene: TRBV6-1; CDR3nt: TGTGCCAGCAGTGAGTACGCAGCCTATGGCTACACCTTC; CDR3aa: CASSEYAAYGYTF
abundance: once; j_gene: TRBJ2-7; d_gene: TRBD1; v_gene: TRBV7-6; CDR3nt: TGTGCCAGCAGTCCCGGGACAGGGACCTACGAGCAGTACTTC; CDR3aa: CASSPGTGTYEQYF
abundance: many; j_gene: TRBJ2-1; d_gene: TRBD1; v_gene: TRBV18; CDR3nt: TGTGCCAGCTCACCCGGCTCAATCGGGACAGGGCTCCTCTACAATGAGCAGTTCTTC; CDR3aa: CASSPGSIGTGLLYNEQFF
abundance: medium-sized; j_gene: TRBJ1-2; d_gene: TRBD1; v_gene: TRBV28; CDR3nt: TGTGCCAGCAGCAAAATGGGACAGCCAGCGAACTATGGCTACACCTTC; CDR3aa: CASSKMGQPANYGYTF
abundance: .; j_gene: TRBJ2-7; d_gene: .; v_gene: TRBV28; CDR3nt: TGTGCCAGCAGTTTCCGGGGCGCAGGGCAGTACTTC; CDR3aa: CASSFRGAGQYF
abundance: few; j_gene: TRBJ2-5; d_gene: .; v_gene: TRBV7-2; CDR3nt: TGTGCCAGCAGCTTAGCGGGGATGGGCGAGACCCAGTACTTC; CDR3aa: CASSLAGMGETQYF
abundance: .; j_gene: TRBJ1-2; d_gene: TRBD1; v_gene: TRBV11-2; CDR3nt: TGTGCCAGCAGCCGGGACAGGGATGGCTACACCTTC; CDR3aa: CASSRDRDGYTF
abundance: many; j_gene: TRBJ2-1; d_gene: .; v_gene: TRBV2; CDR3nt: TGTGCCAGCAGTGAAGAGGCCCGGGGGGCCAACAATGAGCAGTTCTTC; CDR3aa: CASSEEARGANNEQFF
abundance: many; j_gene: TRBJ1-1; d_gene: .; v_gene: TRBV5-1; CDR3nt: TGCGCCAGCAGCTTCCTAGGGACGGCCATGAACACTGAAGCTTTCTTT; CDR3aa: CASSFLGTAMNTEAFF
abundance: medium-sized; j_gene: TRBJ2-7; d_gene: .; v_gene: TRBV7-8; CDR3nt: TGTGCCAGCAGCTTAAGGATTAGGGGCGGCGCCTACGAGCAGTACTTC; CDR3aa: CASSLRIRGGAYEQYF
abundance: few; j_gene: TRBJ2-3; d_gene: .; v_gene: TRBV24-1; CDR3nt: TGTGCCACCAGTGACCGCGGAGGAGGAGATACGCAGTATTTT; CDR3aa: CATSDRGGGDTQYF
abundance: .; j_gene: TRBJ2-6; d_gene: .; v_gene: TRBV20-1; CDR3nt: TGCAGTGCTATATCGACAGGAGCCTCTGGGGCCAACGTCCTGACTTTC; CDR3aa: CSAISTGASGANVLTF
abundance: many; j_gene: TRBJ2-1; d_gene: .; v_gene: TRBV20-1; CDR3nt: TGCAGTGTACACCGAGGGGCGAAGGAGCAGTTCTTC; CDR3aa: CSVHRGAKEQFF
abundance: many; j_gene: TRBJ1-4; d_gene: .; v_gene: TRBV6-1; CDR3nt: TGTGCCAGCAGCCGCGACAGAACTAATGAAAAACTGTTTTTT; CDR3aa: CASSRDRTNEKLFF
abundance: .; j_gene: TRBJ1-1; d_gene: TRBD1; v_gene: TRBV20-1; CDR3nt: TGCAGTGCCCTGAAACCGGGACAGCTGAACACTGAAGCTTTCTTT; CDR3aa: CSALKPGQLNTEAFF
abundance: .; j_gene: TRBJ1-1; d_gene: .; v_gene: TRBV12-3/TRBV12-4; CDR3nt: TGCGCCAGCACCCCTCGACAGTGTGCGGGCTCTAGGGCTGAAGCTTTCTTT; CDR3aa: CASTPRQCAGSRAEAFF